Listed below are T cell receptor beta chains from one sample, sequenced in a study of blood T cell repertoires in COVID-19. Using immunoSEQ multiplex PCR, the repertoire was profiled, and TCRdb retains in-frame clones only, with some absent. The sample holds 200,000 or so clones; approximately 90% are singletons and the top ten take 0.65% to 0.85%. The sequencing input was peripheral blood. These receptors were taken from a man aged 60-69 years with COVID-19, enrolled during active disease. Both conserved end residues are part of each CDR3. A D gene is named only where the DNA matches it firmly. Some rows mark clone size as missing; the rest say once, few, many or name a class of expanded clone.

DNA	CDR3	V	J	length	D	size
TGTGCCAGCAGCTTAACGTCCGGGCAGGGAACAGATACGCAGTATTTT	CASSLTSGQGTDTQYF	TRBV7-3	TRBJ2-3	16	-	few
TGTGCCAGCAGCTTAGCCCTATATAACTATGGCTACACCTTC	CASSLALYNYGYTF	TRBV7-2	TRBJ1-2	14	-	-
TGCAGCGTGCTAGCCGGGGTAGGAGAAAAACTGTTTTTT	CSVLAGVGEKLFF	TRBV29-1	TRBJ1-4	13	-	-
TGTGCCAGCAGTTTACACCCCGACAGCACTAATGAAAAACTGTTTTTT	CASSLHPDSTNEKLFF	TRBV27	TRBJ1-4	16	-	-
TGTGCCATCAGTGAGGGGCTAGCGGGGTCAAGCGAGCAGTACTTC	CAISEGLAGSSEQYF	TRBV10-3	TRBJ2-7	15	TRBD2	-
TGCGCCAGCAGCTATGGACTAGCGGGAGTAGCAGATACGCAGTATTTT	CASSYGLAGVADTQYF	TRBV5-1	TRBJ2-3	16	TRBD2	-
TGTGCCAGTAGTCGACAGGGAAATAGCTACGAGCAGTACTTC	CASSRQGNSYEQYF	TRBV19	TRBJ2-7	14	TRBD1	-
TGTGCCAGCACTCGGGACGGGGGGGTAGAGGAAAAACTGTTTTTT	CASTRDGGVEEKLFF	TRBV2	TRBJ1-4	15	-	-
TGCGCCAGCAGTCCCTCCGGGACAGGGTCTAATCGGAACACCATATATTTT	CASSPSGTGSNRNTIYF	TRBV10-2	TRBJ1-3	17	TRBD1	-
TGTGCCAGCTCGCTCGTCGGGGAGAGAGGGGAGCTGTTTTTT	CASSLVGERGELFF	TRBV18	TRBJ2-2	14	-	-
TGTGCCAGCAGCTTACCCGGACAGGGGCGTAGAGGGGAGCTGTTTTTT	CASSLPGQGRRGELFF	TRBV7-3	TRBJ2-2	16	TRBD1	-
TGTGCCAGCAGCGTGAGTACCTACTTCCAAGAGACCCAGTACTTC	CASSVSTYFQETQYF	TRBV9	TRBJ2-5	15	-	-
TGTGCCAGCAGCTCCAATCCTAGCGGGGGGGCCACAGATACGCAGTATTTT	CASSSNPSGGATDTQYF	TRBV7-2	TRBJ2-3	17	TRBD2	-
TGTGCCAGCAGCTTATCTCGGCGGCAGTTGAACACCGGGGAGCTGTTTTTT	CASSLSRRQLNTGELFF	TRBV7-2	TRBJ2-2	17	-	-
TGCAGCGTTGGCGGGCGCGGTCATGAAAAACTGTTTTTT	CSVGGRGHEKLFF	TRBV29-1	TRBJ1-4	13	-	-
TGTGCCAGTAGTATAGCCCGTCAGCCCCAGCATTTT	CASSIARQPQHF	TRBV19	TRBJ1-5	12	-	once
TGTGCCAGCGTCAGGGGGGCCGCGAACACCGGGGAGCTGTTTTTT	CASVRGAANTGELFF	TRBV6-5	TRBJ2-2	15	-	-
TGCGCCAGCAGCCAAGAATCGAGGTCCTATAATTCACCCCTCCACTTT	CASSQESRSYNSPLHF	TRBV4-3	TRBJ1-6	16	-	-
TGTGCCAGCAGTGACCCCCGAACAGGGTATGGGGCCAACGTCCTGACTTTC	CASSDPRTGYGANVLTF	TRBV25-1	TRBJ2-6	17	-	-
TGTGCCAGCAAAGGTTACAGAAACACAGATACGCAGTATTTT	CASKGYRNTDTQYF	TRBV6-5	TRBJ2-3	14	-	-
TGTGCCAGCAGATACAGGTACGAGCAGTACTTC	CASRYRYEQYF	TRBV28	TRBJ2-7	11	-	-
TGTGCCAGCAGCCCGGGAAGCTACGAGCAGTACTTC	CASSPGSYEQYF	TRBV7-9	TRBJ2-7	12	-	-
TGTGCTAGCAGCAAGGACAGAAACACTGAAGCTTTCTTT	CASSKDRNTEAFF	TRBV7-7	TRBJ1-1	13	-	-
TGTGCCAGCAGCTTAGGTGGAGCTAACTATGGCTACACCTTC	CASSLGGANYGYTF	TRBV11-2	TRBJ1-2	14	-	-
TGCGCCAGCAGCCGGGGGGCAGATACGCAGTATTTT	CASSRGADTQYF	TRBV5-1	TRBJ2-3	12	TRBD2	-
TGTGCCATCAGTGAGAAGGGACAGCTGACTGAAGCTTTCTTT	CAISEKGQLTEAFF	TRBV10-3	TRBJ1-1	14	TRBD1	-
TGTGCCAGCAGTTTGGTCCAGGGTGGGTCCTACGAGCAGTACTTC	CASSLVQGGSYEQYF	TRBV28	TRBJ2-7	15	-	-
TGTGCCAGCAGCTTGCGGGGGGGTGGTACTGAAGCTTTCTTT	CASSLRGGGTEAFF	TRBV3-1/TRBV3-2	TRBJ1-1	14	-	once
TGTGCCAGCAGTTTGACAGAATACAATGAGCAGTTCTTC	CASSLTEYNEQFF	TRBV12-3/TRBV12-4	TRBJ2-1	13	-	-
TGTGCCAGCAGCCAACGGACAGGGGGTCTCTACGAGCAGTACTTC	CASSQRTGGLYEQYF	TRBV4-2	TRBJ2-7	15	TRBD1	-
TGTGCCAGTAGTAAACAGATCGCGAACACCGGGGAGCTGTTTTTT	CASSKQIANTGELFF	TRBV19	TRBJ2-2	15	-	-
TGTGCCAGCAGCTTGGGGGACAGAATTCCAAGCTCTGGAAACACCATATATTTT	CASSLGDRIPSSGNTIYF	TRBV5-4	TRBJ1-3	18	TRBD1	-
TGTGCCAGCAGCTTACTATCATGGGGGGGGGACACTGAAGCTTTCTTT	CASSLLSWGGDTEAFF	TRBV11-2	TRBJ1-1	16	-	once
TGTGCCAGCAGTTGGACCCCCGGGGGGCAGTACTTC	CASSWTPGGQYF	TRBV6-2/TRBV6-3	TRBJ2-7	12	-	-
TGCGCCAGCAGCTCAGAAAACAGGGGTGACACTGAAGCTTTCTTT	CASSSENRGDTEAFF	TRBV5-1	TRBJ1-1	15	TRBD1	-
TGTGCCAGTAGTATCGGGGGGAGGCCAGATACGCAGTATTTT	CASSIGGRPDTQYF	TRBV19	TRBJ2-3	14	TRBD2	-
TGTGCCAGTAGTATACAGGGGGCGGATTCACCCCTCCACTTT	CASSIQGADSPLHF	TRBV19	TRBJ1-6	14	TRBD1	-
TGTGCCAGCAGCTTAAGTTCGGTACGGTACAATGAGCAGTTCTTC	CASSLSSVRYNEQFF	TRBV11-2	TRBJ2-1	15	-	-
TGTGCCAGCTCACCAACGACAGGCTATAATGAAAAACTGTTTTTT	CASSPTTGYNEKLFF	TRBV18	TRBJ1-4	15	-	-
TGTGCCAGCAGCTTAGGCGGGGGCGCTGCCTACGAGCAGTACTTC	CASSLGGGAAYEQYF	TRBV7-2	TRBJ2-7	15	-	-
TGTGCCAGCAGCCCCTCGGGGGGGGCAAGGGAGCAGTACTTC	CASSPSGGAREQYF	TRBV11-2	TRBJ2-7	14	TRBD2	-
TGTGCCAGCAGCCAGGTACTAGCTTCCGGCGGGGAGCTGTTTTTT	CASSQVLASGGELFF	TRBV3-1/TRBV3-2	TRBJ2-2	15	-	-
TGCGCCAGCAGCTTAAACCCCGGGACAGGTTATAACGAGCAGTACTTC	CASSLNPGTGYNEQYF	TRBV5-1	TRBJ2-7	16	TRBD1	-
TGTGCCAGCAGCTCCTCCGGGACAGCTAACACCATATATTTT	CASSSSGTANTIYF	TRBV11-3	TRBJ1-3	14	TRBD1	-
TGCGCCAGCAGCCCTTCCGCGGGGGCCGAAGAGCAGTACTTC	CASSPSAGAEEQYF	TRBV5-1	TRBJ2-7	14	-	-
TGTGCCAGCAGTGACTTCAATGAGCAGTTCTTC	CASSDFNEQFF	TRBV2	TRBJ2-1	11	-	-
TGCGCCAGCAGCTTGTCCCGGGAGGGCGGGTTCAGGAAATACAATGAGCAGTTCTTC	CASSLSREGGFRKYNEQFF	TRBV5-1	TRBJ2-1	19	TRBD2	-
TGTGCTAGTGCCCTGGACAGGGGAGACTACGAGCAGTACTTC	CASALDRGDYEQYF	TRBV12-5	TRBJ2-7	14	TRBD1	-
TGTGCCAGCAGCTTAACGGTGACTAGCGGCCCCACAGATACGCAGTATTTT	CASSLTVTSGPTDTQYF	TRBV7-3	TRBJ2-3	17	TRBD2	-
TGTGCCAGCAACCCGGCCCCCATAGCGTACCCTAGCACAGATACGCAGTATTTT	CASNPAPIAYPSTDTQYF	TRBV11-2	TRBJ2-3	18	-	-
TGCGCCAGCAGCCTCGGACAGGGAGTTTACCAAGAGACCCAGTACTTC	CASSLGQGVYQETQYF	TRBV4-1	TRBJ2-5	16	TRBD1	-
TGCGCCAGCAGCCAGGACAGATTTGAGACCCAGTACTTC	CASSQDRFETQYF	TRBV4-1	TRBJ2-5	13	-	-
TGTGCCAGTAGCCATTTCGGCAGGGGACACACTGAAGCTTTCTTT	CASSHFGRGHTEAFF	TRBV19	TRBJ1-1	15	-	-